This T cell receptor beta chain was retrieved from a study of early T cells in non-severe SARS-CoV-2 infection. Whole-study context: Bulk RNA from unsorted whole blood was sequenced; chains were unpaired.

The CDR3 is made up of 16 amino acids. Losses at the gene ends were 0 bases for V and 2 bases for J; bases not matched to a gene: 3. Germline CDR1 and CDR2: DFQATT and SNEGSKA (reference sequence). This clonotype appeared many times. What it recognizes is unknown. Whole-study findings and limits: Reliance on VDJdb matching favored anti-spike CD8 responses; private and CD4 specificities were missed.

TCRdb redid the calling of the 5' RACE reads with MiXCR, one entry per CDR3 protein. The sample lists fewer than 80,000 distinct CDR3 sequences, approximately 4.5% seen once, with 3% to 4% in the top ten. Source: whole blood, taken at baseline. The receptor comes from an adult who was a healthcare worker with PCR-confirmed SARS-CoV-2 infection or an uninfected control (not recorded which). The donor label of this sample is uncertain. The chain is built from TRBV20-1 and TRBJ2-3; 12 bases line up with TRBD2. The CDR3 reads CSARDRTSGTTDTQYF. The CDR3 DNA sequence: TGCAGTGCTAGAGATAGGACTAGCGGGACCACAGATACGCAGTATTTT.